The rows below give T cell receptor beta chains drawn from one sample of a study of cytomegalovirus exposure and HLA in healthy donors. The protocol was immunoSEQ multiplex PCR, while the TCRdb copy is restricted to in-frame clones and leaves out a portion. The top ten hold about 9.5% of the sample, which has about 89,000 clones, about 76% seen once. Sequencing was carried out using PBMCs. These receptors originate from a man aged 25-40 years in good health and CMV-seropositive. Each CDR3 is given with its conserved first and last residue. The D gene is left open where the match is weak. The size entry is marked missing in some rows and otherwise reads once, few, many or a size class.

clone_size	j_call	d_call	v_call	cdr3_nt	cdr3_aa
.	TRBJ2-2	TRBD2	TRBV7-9	TGTTCCAGCAGCTCGATGGGAGGGTTGTACACCGGGGAGCTGTTTTTT	CSSSSMGGLYTGELFF
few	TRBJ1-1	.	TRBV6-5	TGTGCCAGCAGTAACCGACAGGAAGCTTTCTTT	CASSNRQEAFF
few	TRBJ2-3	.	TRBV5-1	TGCGCCAGCAGCTTCGGGGGTGTGGAAGATACGCAGTATTTT	CASSFGGVEDTQYF
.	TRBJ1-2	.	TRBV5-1	TGCGCCAGCAGCTCCGACGGAGGCGATGGCTACACCTTC	CASSSDGGDGYTF
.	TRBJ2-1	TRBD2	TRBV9	TGTGCCAGCAGCGGGAGCGGGGGAGCATACAATGAGCAGTTCTTC	CASSGSGGAYNEQFF
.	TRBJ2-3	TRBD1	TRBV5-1	TGCGCCAGCAGCGGGGACAGCGCTCGCAGAGATACGCAGTATTTT	CASSGDSARRDTQYF
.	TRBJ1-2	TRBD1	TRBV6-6	TGTGCCAGCAGTTACTCGACAGGGGAAAACTATGGCTACACCTTC	CASSYSTGENYGYTF
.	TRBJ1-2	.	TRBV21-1	TGTGCCAGCACCTTGGACAGGTCTAACTATGGCTACACCTTC	CASTLDRSNYGYTF
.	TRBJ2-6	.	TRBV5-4	TGTGCCAGCAGCTTGAGGGGTGGCGGGGCCAACGTCCTGACTTTC	CASSLRGGGANVLTF
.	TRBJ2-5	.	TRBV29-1	TGCAGCGTCAAACTCGGCGTGGGGAGGGAGACCCAGTACTTC	CSVKLGVGRETQYF
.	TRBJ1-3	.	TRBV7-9	TGTGCCAGCAGCCTGGTGTGGAGCTCTGGAAACACCATATATTTT	CASSLVWSSGNTIYF
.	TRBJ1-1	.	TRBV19	TGTGCCAGTAGTATAGGGCCCCCCATGAACACTGAAGCTTTCTTT	CASSIGPPMNTEAFF
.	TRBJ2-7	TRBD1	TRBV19	TGTGCCAGTAAGGGGACAGGCACCTACGAGCAGTGCTTC	CASKGTGTYEQCF
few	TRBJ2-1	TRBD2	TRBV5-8	TGTGCCAGCAGCTTCCCGGGACTAGCCTCCGGGTATGAGCAGTTCTTC	CASSFPGLASGYEQFF
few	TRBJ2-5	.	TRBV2	TGTGCCAGCAGTGAATCAGGTCTAGAGACCCAGTACTTC	CASSESGLETQYF
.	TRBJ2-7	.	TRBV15	TGTGCCACCAGCAGAGATTTGCGGGGGCTCTACGAGCAGTACTTC	CATSRDLRGLYEQYF
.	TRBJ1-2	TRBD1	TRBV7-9	TGTGCCAGCAGCCCGGTCCCCGGACAGGGTCGCTATGGCTACACCTTC	CASSPVPGQGRYGYTF
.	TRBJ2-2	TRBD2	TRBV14	TGTGCCAGCAGCCAATGGGGGGGATTCACCGGGGAGCTGTTTTTT	CASSQWGGFTGELFF
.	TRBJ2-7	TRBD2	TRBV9	TGTGCCAGCAGCCCCGGGGGGGCCTACGAGCAGTACTTC	CASSPGGAYEQYF
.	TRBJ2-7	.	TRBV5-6	TGTGCCAGCAGCCCGGGCACTTACAGGTTCTATCCTTACGAGCAGTACTTC	CASSPGTYRFYPYEQYF
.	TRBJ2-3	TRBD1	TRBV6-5	TGTGCCAGCCGACAGGGAAGAAGCACAGATACGCAGTATTTT	CASRQGRSTDTQYF
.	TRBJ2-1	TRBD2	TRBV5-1	TGCGCCAGCAGCTTGGCGGTAGCGGGATACAATGAGCAGTTCTTC	CASSLAVAGYNEQFF
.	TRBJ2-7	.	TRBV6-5	TGTGCCAGCAGCACCCACAGGACCTACGAGCAGTACTTC	CASSTHRTYEQYF
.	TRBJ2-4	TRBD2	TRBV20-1	TGCAGTGCTCCGGGACTAGCGGTTAGGTACTTC	CSAPGLAVRYF
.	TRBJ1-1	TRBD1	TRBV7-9	TGTTCCAGCGCGGAGAATCAGGGGGGCCTGAACACTGAAGCTTTCTTT	CSSAENQGGLNTEAFF
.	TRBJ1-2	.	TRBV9	TGTGCCAGCAGCGTAGGGGGGGGGCATGACTATGGCTACACCTTC	CASSVGGGHDYGYTF
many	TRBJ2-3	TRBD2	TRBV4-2	TGTGCCAGCAGCCAAGACGGGACTAGTCCCACAGATACGCAGTATTTT	CASSQDGTSPTDTQYF
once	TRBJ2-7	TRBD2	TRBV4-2	TGTGCCAGCAGCGACCTAGCGGGCGAGCAGTACTTC	CASSDLAGEQYF
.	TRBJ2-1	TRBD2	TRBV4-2	TGTGCCAGCAGCTTCCGACTAGCGGGGGGCGGAGGGAATGAGCAGTTCTTC	CASSFRLAGGGGNEQFF
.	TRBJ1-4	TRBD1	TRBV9	TGTGCCAGCAGCCTCCGGACAGGGGGCAATGAAAAACTGTTTTTT	CASSLRTGGNEKLFF
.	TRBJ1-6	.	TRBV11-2	TGTGCCAGCAGCACACAGGGACACTATAATTCACCCCTCCACTTT	CASSTQGHYNSPLHF
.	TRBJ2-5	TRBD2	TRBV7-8	TGTGCCAGCAGCCTTGGACTAGTGGGAGAGACCCAGTACTTC	CASSLGLVGETQYF
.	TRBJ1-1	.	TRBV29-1	TGCAGCGTCAACAGGCTTGAAGCTTTCTTT	CSVNRLEAFF
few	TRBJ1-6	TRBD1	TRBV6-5	TGTGCCAGCCAAGACAGGGAGACTTCACCCCTCCACTTT	CASQDRETSPLHF
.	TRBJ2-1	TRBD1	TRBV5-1	TGCGCCAGCGAGTCGGGACAGGGGACCTACAATGAGCAGTTCTTC	CASESGQGTYNEQFF
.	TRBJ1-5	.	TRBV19	TGTGCCAGTAGTATACCCCCGGAGGGCGGGTTAGGCAATCAGCCCCAGCATTTT	CASSIPPEGGLGNQPQHF
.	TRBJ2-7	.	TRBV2	TGTGCCAGCAGTGAAGTTGGAGGCTACACCTACGAGCAGTACTTC	CASSEVGGYTYEQYF
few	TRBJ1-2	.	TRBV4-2	TGTGCCAGCAGCCAAGATAACGGGGGAACTAACTATGGCTACACCTTC	CASSQDNGGTNYGYTF
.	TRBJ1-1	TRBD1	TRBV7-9	TGTGCCAGCGGACAGGGGGGTTTAGGTGAAGCTTTCTTT	CASGQGGLGEAFF
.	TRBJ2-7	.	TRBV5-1	TGCGCCAGCAGCTCTACAGGGTCCTACGAGCAGTACTTC	CASSSTGSYEQYF
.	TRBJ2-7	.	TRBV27	TGTGCCAGCAGTCCCGCCCCACTTGGTTTTCGGGAGCAGTACTTC	CASSPAPLGFREQYF
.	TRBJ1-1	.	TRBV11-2	TGTGCCAGCAGCTTTACAGGAACTGAAGCTTTCTTT	CASSFTGTEAFF
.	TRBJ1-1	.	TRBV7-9	TGTGCCAGCAGCTTCGGGACAACCACTGAAGCTTTCTTT	CASSFGTTTEAFF
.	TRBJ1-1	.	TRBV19	TGTGCCAGTCAGGGCGGTTGGAACACTGAAGCTTTCTTT	CASQGGWNTEAFF
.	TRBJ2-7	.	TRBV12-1	TGTGCCAGCTCGTCCTACGAGCAGTACTTC	CASSSYEQYF
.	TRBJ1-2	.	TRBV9	TGTGCCAGCAGCCCAGAGGACAGAGGCTATGGCTACACCTTC	CASSPEDRGYGYTF
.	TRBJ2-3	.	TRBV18	TGTGCCAGCTCACCTCGGGGACTTGAGACTAGCACAGATACGCAGTATTTT	CASSPRGLETSTDTQYF
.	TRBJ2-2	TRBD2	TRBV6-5	TGTGCCAGCAGTTACGGAGGACTAGCGGGCGCCGGGGAGCTGTTTTTT	CASSYGGLAGAGELFF
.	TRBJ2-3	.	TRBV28	TGTGCCAGCAGTTTATCGAGTCCGGGGGATACGCAGTATTTT	CASSLSSPGDTQYF
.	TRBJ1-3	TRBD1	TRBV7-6	TGTGCCAGCAGCTTAGGGGCCCAGGGGGTTGCTTCTGGAAACACCATATATTTT	CASSLGAQGVASGNTIYF
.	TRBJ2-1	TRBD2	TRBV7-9	TGTGCCAGCAGCTTAGCGGGACTAGCGAATGAGCAGTTCTTC	CASSLAGLANEQFF
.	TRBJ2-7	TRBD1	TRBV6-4	TGTGCCAGGGTCCCCCCGGCGGGACAGGCAATGCGCGAATACGAGCAGTACTTC	CARVPPAGQAMREYEQYF
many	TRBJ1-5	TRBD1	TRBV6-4	TGTGCCAGCAGTGAAGGGACAGGGGGCAATCAGCCCCAGCATTTT	CASSEGTGGNQPQHF
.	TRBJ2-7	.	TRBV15	TGTGCCACCAGCAGAGGGACAGTTAATGAATACCCCTACGAGCAGTACTTC	CATSRGTVNEYPYEQYF